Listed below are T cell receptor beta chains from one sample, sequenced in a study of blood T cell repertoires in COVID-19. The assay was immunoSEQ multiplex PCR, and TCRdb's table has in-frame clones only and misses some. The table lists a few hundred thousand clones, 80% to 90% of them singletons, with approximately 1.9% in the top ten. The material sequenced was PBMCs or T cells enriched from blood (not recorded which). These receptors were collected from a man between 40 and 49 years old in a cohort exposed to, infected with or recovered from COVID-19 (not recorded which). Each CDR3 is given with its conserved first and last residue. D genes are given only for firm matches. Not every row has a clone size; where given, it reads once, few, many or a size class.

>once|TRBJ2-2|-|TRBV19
TGTGTCCCGGGACAGGGGAAAATAGCGGGAGCGACGAATTCGAACACCGGGGAGCTGTTTTTT
CVPGQGKIAGATNSNTGELFF
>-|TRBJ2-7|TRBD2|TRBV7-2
TGTGCCAGCAGCCCCGGGGGGAGGTCCTACGAGCAGTACTTC
CASSPGGRSYEQYF
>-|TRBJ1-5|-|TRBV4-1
TGCGCCAGCAGCCAAGGGGGGCCCGCCAATCAGCCCCAGCATTTT
CASSQGGPANQPQHF
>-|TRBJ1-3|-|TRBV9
TGTGCCAGCAGCGGCGTAGGACCGGGGGTCGGAAACACCATATATTTT
CASSGVGPGVGNTIYF
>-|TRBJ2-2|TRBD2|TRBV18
TGTGCCAGCTCACCACTAGCGGGAGGGATCACGAACACCGGGGAGCTGTTTTTT
CASSPLAGGITNTGELFF
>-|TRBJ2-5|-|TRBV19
TGTGCCAGTAGTTCCCGGACAGAAGAGACCCAGTACTTC
CASSSRTEETQYF
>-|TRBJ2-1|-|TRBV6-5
TGTGCCAGCCAAGGAGGGGTTTGGAATGAGCAGTTCTTC
CASQGGVWNEQFF
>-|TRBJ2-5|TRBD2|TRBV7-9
TGTGCCAGCAGCTTCGTCCCCGGGGGAGGGGAGACCCAGTACTTC
CASSFVPGGGETQYF
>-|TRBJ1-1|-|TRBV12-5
TGTGCTAGTGGTTTGGGGACAGTACGGAACACTGAAGCTTTCTTT
CASGLGTVRNTEAFF
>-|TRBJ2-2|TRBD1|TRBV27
TGTGCCAGCAGTTTATTTCGGGACAGGGGGCGCGTTGGTACCGGGGAGCTGTTTTTT
CASSLFRDRGRVGTGELFF
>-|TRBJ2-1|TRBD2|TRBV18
TGTGCCAGCTCACCACCTAGCGGGAGCAACTACAATGAGCAGTTCTTC
CASSPPSGSNYNEQFF
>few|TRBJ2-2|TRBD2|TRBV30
TGTGCCTGGACTAGCGGGAGATCCGCCGGGGAGCTGTTTTTT
CAWTSGRSAGELFF
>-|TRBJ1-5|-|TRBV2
TGTGCCAGCAGTGAAATACAGGGCAATCAGCCCCAGCATTTT
CASSEIQGNQPQHF
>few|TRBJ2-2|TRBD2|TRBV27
TGTGCCAGCAGACGGGGGGACGCCGGGGAGCTGTTTTTT
CASRRGDAGELFF
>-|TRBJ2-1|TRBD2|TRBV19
TGTGCCAGTAGTATCGCGCTAGCGGGAGTCTTTGAGCAGTTCTTC
CASSIALAGVFEQFF
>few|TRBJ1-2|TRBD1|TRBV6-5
TGTGCCAGCAGTTCCGCAGGGGGCTATGGCTACACCTTC
CASSSAGGYGYTF
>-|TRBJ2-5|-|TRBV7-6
TGTGCCAGCAGAGGAGGTGGGTCCCGAGAGACCCAGTACTTC
CASRGGGSRETQYF
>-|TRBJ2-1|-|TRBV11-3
TGTGCCAGCAGCCTGGACACGACGTTTGATGAGCAGTTCTTC
CASSLDTTFDEQFF
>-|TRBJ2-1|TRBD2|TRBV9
TGTGCCAGCAGCGTATCCGGCGGGAGCTCCTACAATGAGCAGTTCTTC
CASSVSGGSSYNEQFF
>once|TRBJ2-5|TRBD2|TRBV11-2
TGTGCCAGCAGCTACCTTCGGACTAGCGGCCAAGAGACCCAGTACTTC
CASSYLRTSGQETQYF